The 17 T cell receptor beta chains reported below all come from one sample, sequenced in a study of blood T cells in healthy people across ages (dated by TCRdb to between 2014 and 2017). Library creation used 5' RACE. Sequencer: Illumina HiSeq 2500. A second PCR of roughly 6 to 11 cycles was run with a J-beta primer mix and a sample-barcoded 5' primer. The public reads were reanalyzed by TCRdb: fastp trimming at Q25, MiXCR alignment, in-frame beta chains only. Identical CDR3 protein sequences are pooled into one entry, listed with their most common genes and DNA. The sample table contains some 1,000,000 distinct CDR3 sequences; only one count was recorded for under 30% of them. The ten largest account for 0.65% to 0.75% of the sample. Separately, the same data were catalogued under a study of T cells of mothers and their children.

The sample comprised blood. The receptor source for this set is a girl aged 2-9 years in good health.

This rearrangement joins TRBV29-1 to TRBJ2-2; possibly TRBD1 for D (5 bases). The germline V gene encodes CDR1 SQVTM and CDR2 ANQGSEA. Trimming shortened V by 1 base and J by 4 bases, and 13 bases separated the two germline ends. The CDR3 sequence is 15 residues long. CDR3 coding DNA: TGCAGCGTTGAAGCCCCCGACAGAATCACCGGGGAGCTGTTTTTT. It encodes CSVEAPDRITGELFF.

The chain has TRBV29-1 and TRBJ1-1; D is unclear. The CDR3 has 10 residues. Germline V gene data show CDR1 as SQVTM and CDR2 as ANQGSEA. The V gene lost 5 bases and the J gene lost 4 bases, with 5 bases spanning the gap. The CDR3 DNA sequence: TGCAGCGTTCCAGCCACTGAAGCTTTCTTT. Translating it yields CSVPATEAFF.

CDR3 coding DNA: TGTGCCAGCGCGCGACTATCTGAAAAACTGTTTTTT. Its translation is CASARLSEKLFF. This chain joins TRBV12-3 or TRBV12-4 and TRBJ1-4; D unclear. The CDR3 consists of 12 residues. Trimming removed 8 bases at V and 7 bases at J, with 11 bases between.

Written as DNA, the CDR3 is TGTGCCTCCGGGGGGGGCCAAGAGACCCAGTACTTC. It translates to CASGGGQETQYF. This chain connects TRBV10-3 to TRBJ2-5; 8 bases map to TRBD2. CDR1 and CDR2 (germline): ENHRY, SYGVKD. The V and J ends lost 11 bases and 1 base, in that order; junction bases with no gene match: 3. This CDR3 has 12 residues.

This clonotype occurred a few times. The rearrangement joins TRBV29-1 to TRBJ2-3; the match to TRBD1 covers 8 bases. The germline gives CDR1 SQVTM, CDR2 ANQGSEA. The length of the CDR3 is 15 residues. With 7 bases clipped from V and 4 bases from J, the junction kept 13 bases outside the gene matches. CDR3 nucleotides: TGCAGCGCCACTCTACAGGGGGAGGTTGCAGATACGCAGTATTTT. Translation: CSATLQGEVADTQYF.

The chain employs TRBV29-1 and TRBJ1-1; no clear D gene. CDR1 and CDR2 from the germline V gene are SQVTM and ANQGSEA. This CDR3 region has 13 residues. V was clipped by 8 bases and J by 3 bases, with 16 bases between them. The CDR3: CSPIGLIDTEAFF. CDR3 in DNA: TGCAGCCCGATAGGGTTAATCGACACTGAAGCTTTCTTT.

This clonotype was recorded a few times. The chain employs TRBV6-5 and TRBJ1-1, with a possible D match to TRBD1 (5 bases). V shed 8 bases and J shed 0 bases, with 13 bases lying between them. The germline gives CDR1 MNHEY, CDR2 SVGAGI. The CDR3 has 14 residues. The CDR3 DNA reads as TGTGCCAGCGGGGGGTCCCTGGTGAACACTGAAGCTTTCTTT. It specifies CASGGSLVNTEAFF.

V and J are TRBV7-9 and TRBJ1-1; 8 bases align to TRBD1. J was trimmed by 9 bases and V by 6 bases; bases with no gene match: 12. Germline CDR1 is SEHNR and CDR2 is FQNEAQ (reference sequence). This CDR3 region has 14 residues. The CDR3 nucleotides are TGTGCCAGCAGGAAACAGGGGGGAAAAGGGAAAGCTTTCTTT. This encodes CASRKQGGKGKAFF.

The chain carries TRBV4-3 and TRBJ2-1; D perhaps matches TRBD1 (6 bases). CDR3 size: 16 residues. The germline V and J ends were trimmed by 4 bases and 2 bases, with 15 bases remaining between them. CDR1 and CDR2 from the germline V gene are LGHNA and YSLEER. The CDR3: CASSRSQGVPYNEQFF. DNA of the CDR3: TGCGCCAGCAGCCGTTCACAGGGAGTCCCCTACAATGAGCAGTTCTTC.

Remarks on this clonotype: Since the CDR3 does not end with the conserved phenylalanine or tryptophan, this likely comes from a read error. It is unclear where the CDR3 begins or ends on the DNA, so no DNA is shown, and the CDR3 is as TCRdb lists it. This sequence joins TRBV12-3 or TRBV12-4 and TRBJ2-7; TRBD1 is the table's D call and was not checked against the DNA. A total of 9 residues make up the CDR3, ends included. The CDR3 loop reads CASRTDRDL.

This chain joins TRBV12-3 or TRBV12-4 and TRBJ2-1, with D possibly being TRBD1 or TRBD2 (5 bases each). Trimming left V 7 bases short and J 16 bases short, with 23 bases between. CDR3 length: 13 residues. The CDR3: CASTESGTDLIFF. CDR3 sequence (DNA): TGTGCCAGCACCGAATCCGGGACGGACCTAATATTCTTC.

DNA of the CDR3: TGTGCCAGCAGCTTGGCGGGGGCAGGAAACACCATATATTTT. Its translation: CASSLAGAGNTIYF. The chain uses TRBV5-5 and TRBJ1-3; the D gene is possibly TRBD1 (6 bases). This CDR3 contains 14 residues. The V gene's germline CDR1 is SGHKS and CDR2 YYEKEE (reference sequence). Trimming removed 0 bases at V and 4 bases at J, with 8 bases between.

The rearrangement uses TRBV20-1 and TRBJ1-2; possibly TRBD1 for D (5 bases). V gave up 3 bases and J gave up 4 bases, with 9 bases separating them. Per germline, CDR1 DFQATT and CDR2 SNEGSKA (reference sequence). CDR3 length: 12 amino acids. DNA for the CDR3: TGCAGTGCTAGTGCAGGGAGCTATGGCTACACCTTC. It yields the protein CSASAGSYGYTF.

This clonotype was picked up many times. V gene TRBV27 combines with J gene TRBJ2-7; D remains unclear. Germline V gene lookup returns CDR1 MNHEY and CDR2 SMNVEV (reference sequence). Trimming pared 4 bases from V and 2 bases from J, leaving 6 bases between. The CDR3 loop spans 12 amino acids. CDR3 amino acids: CASSSTPYEQYF. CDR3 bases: TGTGCCAGCAGTTCGACCCCCTACGAGCAGTACTTC.

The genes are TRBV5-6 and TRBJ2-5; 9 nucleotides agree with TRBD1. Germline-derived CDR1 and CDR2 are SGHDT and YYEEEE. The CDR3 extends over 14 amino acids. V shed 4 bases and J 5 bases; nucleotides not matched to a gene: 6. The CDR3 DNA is TGTGCCAGCAGCCCGACAGGGGGAATGGAGACCCAGTACTTC. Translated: CASSPTGGMETQYF.

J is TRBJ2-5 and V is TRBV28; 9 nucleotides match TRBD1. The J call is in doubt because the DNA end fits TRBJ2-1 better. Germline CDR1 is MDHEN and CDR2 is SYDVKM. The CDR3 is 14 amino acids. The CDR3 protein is CASSGTGLYNEQFF. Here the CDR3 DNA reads TGTGCCAGCAGTGGGACAGGGTTGTACAATGAGCAGTTCTTC.

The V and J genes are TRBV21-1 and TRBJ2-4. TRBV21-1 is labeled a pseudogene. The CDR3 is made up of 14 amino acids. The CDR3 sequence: CASSNRYRAAIQYF. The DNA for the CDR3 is TGTGCCAGCAGCAATAGGTATCGTGCCGCCATTCAGTACTTC.